Each of the 15 T cell receptor beta chains below was sequenced from the same sample in a study of T cell responses to AZD1222 COVID-19 vaccine (dated by TCRdb to about 2021). Interpreted using the paper, the time point label stands for: about 28 days (+/-7) after the second vaccine dose. Libraries were constructed by the immunoSEQ multiplex PCR assay. The table was pulled from immuneACCESS by TCRdb, which kept in-frame rearrangements only. Such tables lose some clones; where checked, under half of the loss comes from unresolved V genes, and the rest has no known cause. The sample table records about 34,000 clones; about 84% of these occur just once. The ten largest clones represent about 4% of the sample. This specimen was peripheral blood, taken 28 days after the second AZD1222 dose. All receptors derive from an adult who received the AZD1222 COVID-19 vaccine.

This chain connects TRBV7-9 to TRBJ2-7, with TRBD1 matching 7 bases. This CDR3 region has 15 residues. Per germline, CDR1 SEHNR and CDR2 FQNEAQ (reference sequence). V lost 1 base to trimming and J lost 2 bases; unmatched junction nucleotides: 5. The CDR3 DNA sequence: TGTGCCAGCAGCTTAGTACAGGGGCCCACCTACGAGCAGTACTTC. This encodes CASSLVQGPTYEQYF.

The V gene is TRBV6-2 or TRBV6-3, the J gene TRBJ2-5; 9 positions agree with TRBD2. The CDR3 covers 14 residues. Germline assignment: CDR1 MNHEY and CDR2 SVGEGT. J gave up 5 bases and V 5 bases, and 6 bases lay outside the gene matches. CDR3 sequence (DNA): TGTGCCAGCAGTCTAAGTAGCGGGAGCGAGACCCAGTACTTC. The encoded protein is CASSLSSGSETQYF.

This clone has just a few counts. The gene calls are TRBV12-3 or TRBV12-4 and TRBJ1-2; D is uncertain. The CDR3 is 12 amino acids. V lost 0 bases and J lost 9, with 8 bases in between. The CDR3 loop reads CASSLAMGSYTF. CDR3 sequence (DNA): TGTGCCAGCAGTTTAGCAATGGGGAGCTACACCTTC.

The genes are TRBV6-5 and TRBJ2-7; D gene ambiguous. Germline loops: CDR1 MNHEY, CDR2 SVGAGI. Trimming removed 7 bases from V and 4 bases from J, with 8 bases in between. CDR3 length: 11 residues. In DNA form, the CDR3 reads TGTGCCAGCATGGACGGGTACGAGCAGTACGTC. Its translation is CASMDGYEQYV.

CDR3 nucleotides: TGTGCCAGCAGTTTACCGGGACAGGGGGGAGCGGGCTACACCTTC. It translates to CASSLPGQGGAGYTF. The J gene is TRBJ1-2, the V gene TRBV28, with 11 bases identical to TRBD1. Germline assignment: CDR1 MDHEN and CDR2 SYDVKM. This CDR3 is built from 15 residues. V lost 2 bases, J lost 8 bases, and 7 bases stayed unmatched.

V is TRBV6-4 and J is TRBJ1-4; TRBD1 aligns across 12 bases. Germline values: CDR1 MRHNA, CDR2 SNTAGT. There are 16 residues in the CDR3. J gave up 2 bases and V 6 bases, and 4 bases lay outside the gene matches. CDR3 sequence reads: CASSVGQGATNEKLFF. CDR3 in DNA: TGTGCCAGCAGCGTGGGACAGGGGGCTACTAATGAAAAACTGTTTTTT.

Turning to this clone: A read error may account for a junction end that differs from germline. The genes are TRBV7-7 and TRBJ2-1; 13 nucleotides align to TRBD2. The CDR3 has 15 amino acids. The germline V gene has CDR1 SSHAT and CDR2 FNYEAQ (reference sequence). The CDR3 reads CASSPLAGGFNEQFF. CDR3 DNA: TGTGCTAGCAGCCCACTAGCGGGAGGGTTCAATGAGCAGTTCTTC.

The rearrangement uses TRBV7-8 and TRBJ1-4; D gene unclear. This CDR3 region has 15 residues. Germline values: CDR1 SGHVS, CDR2 FQNEAQ. Trimming removed 5 bases from V and 7 bases from J, with 17 bases in between. Here the CDR3 reads CASSDNRGVGEKLFF. In nucleotides, the CDR3 is TGTGCCAGCAGCGACAATCGGGGTGTGGGTGAAAAACTGTTTTTT.

This chain links TRBV2 with TRBJ1-1; D might be TRBD1 (5 bases). Germline V lookup: CDR1 SNHLY, CDR2 FYNNEI. This CDR3 comprises 15 residues. V was trimmed by 7 bases and J by 3 bases, leaving 18 bases between them. The DNA for the CDR3 is TGTGCCAGCATGGCCGGGACGGCGGGTCACACTGAAGCTTTCTTT. Translated: CASMAGTAGHTEAFF. The entire variable domain, with the rest obtained from reference TRBV2 and TRBJ1-1, is as follows: EPEVTQTPSHQVTQMGQEVILRCVPISNHLYFYWYRQILGQKVEFLVSFYNNEISEKSEIFDDQFSVERPDGSNFTLKIRSTKLEDSAMYFCASMAGTAGHTEAFFGQGTRLTVV.

The CDR3 nucleotides are TGTGCCACCAGCGGTGGGAGGCTTTGGACTGAAGCTTTCTTT. Encoded protein: CATSGGRLWTEAFF. The gene calls are TRBV15 and TRBJ1-1; D not certain. CDR1 is LNHNV, CDR2 YYDKDF, per germline (reference sequence). V was pared by 5 bases and J by 5 bases, with 15 bases between. This CDR3 comprises 14 residues.

V usage is TRBV19 and J usage is TRBJ2-1, with unresolved D. The V end was cut by 6 bases, the J end by 10 bases, with 13 bases between. The CDR3 has 12 residues. Germline V CDR1 and CDR2: LNHDA, SQIVND (reference sequence). Here the CDR3 DNA reads TGTGCCAGTAGGGACCTAGGTGGCGAGCAGTTCTTC. Amino acid sequence: CASRDLGGEQFF.

The chain is built from TRBV11-2 and TRBJ1-2, with a weak D call TRBD1 (5 bases). This CDR3 contains 16 residues. Trimming cost V 2 bases and J 0 bases, with 13 bases left between them. Germline V gene lookup returns CDR1 SGHAT and CDR2 FQNNGV. CDR3 loop: CASSLRSAGTNYGYTF. DNA for the CDR3: TGTGCCAGCAGCTTAAGGTCTGCAGGGACTAACTATGGCTACACCTTC.

This clone was seen only a few times. The gene calls are TRBV3-1 (or the pseudogene TRBV3-2) and TRBJ2-1; TRBD2 aligns across 14 bases. The germline gives CDR1 LGHDT, CDR2 YNNKEL (reference sequence). The CDR3 spans 18 residues. Trimming cost V 0 bases and J 10 bases; bases outside gene matches: 11. In DNA, the CDR3 is TGTGCCAGCAGCCAAGAGCGGACTAGCGGGGGGATCCTAGACGAGCAGTTCTTC. This encodes CASSQERTSGGILDEQFF.

The V call is TRBV6-4, the J call TRBJ1-3; D remains unclear. V lost 5 bases and J lost 2, with 16 bases in between. CDR3 length equals 16 residues. Germline loops: CDR1 MRHNA, CDR2 SNTAGT. CDR3 in amino acids: CASSPRLVRTGNTIYF. The CDR3 DNA is TGTGCCAGCAGTCCCAGATTGGTCAGAACTGGAAACACCATATATTTT.

The rearrangement links TRBV11-3 to TRBJ1-1; D unclear. The CDR3 consists of 12 residues. Germline V gene sequence: CDR1 SGHNT, CDR2 YENEEA. The V and J ends lost 0 bases and 9 bases respectively, with 8 bases between them. The CDR3 DNA follows: TGTGCCAGCAGCTTAGAGTCGGTGAAAGCTTTCTTT. It yields the protein CASSLESVKAFF.